These T cell receptor beta chains were read from a single sample in a study of cytomegalovirus exposure and HLA in healthy donors. Sequenced by immunoSEQ multiplex PCR; TCRdb stores in-frame clones only, minus some. The specimen's table records about 160,000 clones. Input material: PBMCs. The receptors were gathered from an older woman in good health and CMV-seronegative. Both conserved end residues are part of each CDR3. A D gene is named only where the DNA matches it firmly.

D gene | J gene | V gene | CDR3 DNA | CDR3 protein
- | TRBJ1-1 | TRBV4-1 | TGCGCCAGCAACCCAAGGGGCGGACTGAACACTGAAGCTTTCTTT | CASNPRGGLNTEAFF
TRBD2 | TRBJ2-3 | TRBV7-6 | TGTGCCAGCAGCCACCGGCTTAGCGGGAGCTCGGGGTTAGATACGCAGTATTTT | CASSHRLSGSSGLDTQYF
- | TRBJ1-2 | TRBV6-5 | TGTGCCAGCAGCCCCAGGATAGACAGCTATGGCTACACCTTC | CASSPRIDSYGYTF
TRBD2 | TRBJ2-5 | TRBV5-1 | TGCGCCAGCAGCCCGGGGGGTGCAGAGACCCAGTACTTC | CASSPGGAETQYF
TRBD2 | TRBJ2-1 | TRBV30 | TGTGCAATTGTACTAGCGGGGAAATACAATGAGCAGTTCTTC | CAIVLAGKYNEQFF
- | TRBJ1-1 | TRBV10-3 | TGTGCCATCAGTGAGACCCCGGACACTGAAGCTTTCTTT | CAISETPDTEAFF
- | TRBJ1-3 | TRBV11-2 | TGTGCCAGCAGCTTACTCCGAGCAGGGGCCAGCTCTGGAAACACCATATATTTT | CASSLLRAGASSGNTIYF
TRBD1 | TRBJ2-7 | TRBV6-1 | TGTGCCAGCAGTGAACAGGGGGCGGGCTCCTACGAGCAGTACTTC | CASSEQGAGSYEQYF
TRBD1 | TRBJ1-1 | TRBV7-3 | TGTGCCAGCAGCTCAATAGGGACAGGGCTGGCTTTCTTT | CASSSIGTGLAFF
- | TRBJ2-2 | TRBV9 | TGTGCCAGCAGCGTGACTAAACTTGGGGAGCTGTTTTTT | CASSVTKLGELFF
- | TRBJ2-4 | TRBV6-1 | TGTGCCAGCAGTGAAATAGCGGTAGCCAAAAACATTCAGTACTTC | CASSEIAVAKNIQYF
- | TRBJ2-1 | TRBV15 | TGTGCCACCAGCCGAGGCTTGGGGAGGAAAAGCAATGAGCAGTTCTTC | CATSRGLGRKSNEQFF
- | TRBJ1-5 | TRBV5-1 | TGCGCCAGCAGCTTGAACGGCAGGGGCCATCAGCCCCAGCATTTT | CASSLNGRGHQPQHF
- | TRBJ1-1 | TRBV11-3 | TGTGCCAGCAGCTTAGGTGGGGGGGGACATTTGAACACTGAAGCTTTCTTT | CASSLGGGGHLNTEAFF
- | TRBJ1-3 | TRBV11-2 | TGTGCCAGCAGCCCCGGCGGGGGCTCAGGGCCCGGAAACACCATATATTTT | CASSPGGGSGPGNTIYF
- | TRBJ2-7 | TRBV6-1 | TGTGCCAGCAGTGAATCCAGCGGACCTAAGTACGAGCAGTACTTC | CASSESSGPKYEQYF
- | TRBJ1-2 | TRBV4-3 | TGCGCCAGCATCTCAGGGGCTTGCTATGGCTACACCTTC | CASISGACYGYTF
TRBD2 | TRBJ2-2 | TRBV9 | TGTGCCAGCAGCGCCCTAGCGGGGGGAAACACCGGGGAGCTGTTTTTT | CASSALAGGNTGELFF
- | TRBJ2-2 | TRBV5-1 | TGCGCCAGCAGCTTGGCCGTGGAGTTCACCGGGGAGCTGTTTTTT | CASSLAVEFTGELFF
- | TRBJ1-2 | TRBV7-9 | TGTGCCAGCAGCTTAGGTCGGCAGGTCGGTGGCTACACCTTC | CASSLGRQVGGYTF
- | TRBJ2-7 | TRBV4-2 | TGTGCCAGCAGCGCAACCGGGAGCGGAGTCTACGAGCAGTACTTC | CASSATGSGVYEQYF
TRBD2 | TRBJ2-1 | TRBV10-3 | TGTGCCATCAGTTTAGCGGGGGTGTACAATGAGCAGTTCTTC | CAISLAGVYNEQFF
- | TRBJ2-7 | TRBV5-1 | TGCGCCAGCAGCCCATCGACAGCCTACGAGCAGTACTTC | CASSPSTAYEQYF
- | TRBJ2-7 | TRBV28 | TGTGCCAGCAGTTTACAACTAGACCTCTACGAGCAGTACTTC | CASSLQLDLYEQYF
- | TRBJ1-6 | TRBV5-4 | TGTGCCAGCAGCTTGGAGCTCCAGGGCTCACCCCTCCACTTT | CASSLELQGSPLHF
- | TRBJ1-1 | TRBV5-4 | TGTGCCAGCAGCTTGGAGGGGCTCTACACTGAAGCTTTCTTT | CASSLEGLYTEAFF
TRBD1 | TRBJ1-4 | TRBV5-4 | TGTGCCAGCAGCCTGAGGACAGGAAAAAATGAAAAACTGTTTTTT | CASSLRTGKNEKLFF
TRBD2 | TRBJ2-3 | TRBV2 | TGTGCCAGCGTGCGGGGGGCTCCTAGCACAGATACGCAGTATTTT | CASVRGAPSTDTQYF
- | TRBJ2-7 | TRBV2 | TGTGCCAGCAGCCTAGGGGGTTTGGAGCAGTACTTC | CASSLGGLEQYF
TRBD2 | TRBJ2-3 | TRBV5-1 | TGCGCCAGCAGCTTGACCGGGGGGTTCACAGATACGCAGTATTTT | CASSLTGGFTDTQYF
TRBD1 | TRBJ2-3 | TRBV19 | TGTGCCAGTAGTTCGGGACAGCGAAGCACAGATACGCAGTATTTT | CASSSGQRSTDTQYF
- | TRBJ1-5 | TRBV29-1 | TGCAGCGTTGCGGGGTATAGCAATCAGCCCCAGCATTTT | CSVAGYSNQPQHF
- | TRBJ2-7 | TRBV27 | TGTGCCAGCAGCCCCTTTCGCCAGGGAAAGAACGAGCAGTACTTC | CASSPFRQGKNEQYF
- | TRBJ2-7 | TRBV6-5 | TGTGCCAGCAGTTACGGGTCCGCTAGAGAGCAGTACTTC | CASSYGSAREQYF
- | TRBJ1-1 | TRBV7-2 | TGTGCCAGCAGCTATAAAGGGGGCACTGAAGCTTTCTTT | CASSYKGGTEAFF
- | TRBJ2-5 | TRBV2 | TGTGCCAGCACGTTTTTTAGAAAGGAGACCCAGTACTTC | CASTFFRKETQYF
- | TRBJ2-7 | TRBV18 | TGTGCCAGCTCACCCGGGGGAAAGGGGTTGCTCTACGAGCAGTACTTC | CASSPGGKGLLYEQYF
- | TRBJ1-5 | TRBV30 | TGTGCCTGGAGCGACACGGGGGGGAGTAAGCAGCCCCAGCATTTT | CAWSDTGGSKQPQHF
TRBD1 | TRBJ1-1 | TRBV19 | TGTGCCAGTACCTGGACAGGTAACACTGAAGCTTTCTTT | CASTWTGNTEAFF
- | TRBJ1-1 | TRBV29-1 | TGCAGCGTTGATCGGGGGGGTGAAGCTTTCTTT | CSVDRGGEAFF
- | TRBJ1-2 | TRBV6-5 | TGTGCCAGCAGGAGAACAGGGAACTATGGCTACACCTTC | CASRRTGNYGYTF
- | TRBJ1-1 | TRBV9 | TGTGCCAGCAGCGCCCCAGGACGTAGGGGGGCTTTCTTT | CASSAPGRRGAFF
TRBD1 | TRBJ1-2 | TRBV9 | TGTGCCAGCAGCGTGATACCTACCAGGGGGGTAGATGGCTACACCTTC | CASSVIPTRGVDGYTF
TRBD1 | TRBJ1-5 | TRBV2 | TGTGCCAGCAGTGAGTGGGACAGTAATCAGCCCCAGCATTTT | CASSEWDSNQPQHF
- | TRBJ2-1 | TRBV29-1 | TGCAGCGTTGCCAGGTACAATGAGCAGTTCTTC | CSVARYNEQFF
- | TRBJ2-5 | TRBV13 | TGTGCCAGCAGCCCCTCTTGGGCACTCGAACAAGAGACCCAGTACTTC | CASSPSWALEQETQYF
TRBD1 | TRBJ2-7 | TRBV30 | TGTGCCTGGAGTGTCGTGGGACAGGGGGACGAGCAGTACTTC | CAWSVVGQGDEQYF
- | TRBJ2-7 | TRBV7-2 | TGTGCCAGCAGCGCAATGGAGCAGGGGAAAGGCGAGCAGTACTTC | CASSAMEQGKGEQYF
TRBD1 | TRBJ2-1 | TRBV5-4 | TGTGCCAGCAGCCTGGACAGGGCCTACAATGAGCAGTTCTTC | CASSLDRAYNEQFF
- | TRBJ1-1 | TRBV5-1 | TGCGCCAGCAGCGGTGGACAGCCGAACACTGAAGCTTTCTTT | CASSGGQPNTEAFF
TRBD2 | TRBJ2-1 | TRBV11-2 | TGTGCCAGCAGCTTGGGAGTAGCGGGGAACAATGAGCAGTTCTTC | CASSLGVAGNNEQFF
TRBD1 | TRBJ1-1 | TRBV5-4 | TGTGCCAGCAGCGGGCGGACAGGCCCGAACACTGAAGCTTTCTTT | CASSGRTGPNTEAFF
- | TRBJ2-7 | TRBV5-1 | TGCGCCAGCAGCTCCGATAGCGAGCAGTACTTC | CASSSDSEQYF
- | TRBJ1-2 | TRBV7-3 | TGTGCCAGCAGCCTGCCCCAGGGCTATGGCTACACCTTC | CASSLPQGYGYTF
TRBD2 | TRBJ2-1 | TRBV27 | TGTGCCAGCAGTTTAGGCTGGACTAGCGGGATTGATGAGCAGTTCTTC | CASSLGWTSGIDEQFF